The 21 T cell receptor beta chains reported below all come from one sample, sequenced in a study of shared T cell receptors in the human thymus. Generated by immunoSEQ multiplex PCR, the TCRdb table keeps only in-frame clones and is missing some. Of about 660,000 clones listed, around nine tenths were seen once; the top ten hold 0.008% to 0.011%. The sample also formed part of further work on human thymus T cells.

Sequenced input: thymocytes. These receptors all come from a boy under three years old with a congenital heart defect.

CDR3 loop: CASSYQDRVGTEAFF. CDR3 nucleotide sequence: TGTGCCAGCAGTTACCAGGACAGGGTGGGCACTGAAGCTTTCTTT. The rearrangement links TRBV6-5 to TRBJ1-1; 8 bases are shared with TRBD1. Trimming removed 2 bases from V and 4 bases from J; junction bases left unmatched: 6. CDR1 is MNHEY and CDR2 is SVGAGI in the germline V gene. This CDR3 is 15 amino acids long.

A few counts support this clone. The chain carries TRBV30 and TRBJ2-6, with D perhaps matching TRBD1 (6 bases). The V end lost 1 base, the J end lost 4 bases, and 8 bases lay between the germline ends. Germline CDR1 reads GTSNPN; CDR2 reads SVGIG (reference sequence). The CDR3 length is 14 residues. CDR3 coding DNA: TGTGCCTGGAGTGGGGGGCCCGGGGCCAACGTCCTGACTTTC. Protein: CAWSGGPGANVLTF.

This chain joins TRBV5-8 and TRBJ2-7; no reliable D call. The V and J ends lost 3 bases and 3 bases respectively, with 7 bases between them. Germline values: CDR1 SGHTS, CDR2 YDEGEE. The CDR3 runs to 12 residues. The CDR3 sequence: CASSSQIYEQYF. The CDR3 DNA sequence: TGTGCCAGCAGCTCCCAGATCTACGAGCAGTACTTC.

This sequence joins TRBV11-2 and TRBJ2-7; D is possibly TRBD1 (6 bases). V was cut by 8 bases and J by 4 bases, with 12 bases left in between. Per the germline V gene, CDR1 is SGHAT and CDR2 is FQNNGV. The CDR3 has 12 residues. The CDR3 DNA sequence: TGTGCCAGCCGGGACACTTTTTACGAGCAGTACTTC. Protein: CASRDTFYEQYF.

The rearrangement uses TRBV4-1 and TRBJ2-1, with 8 nucleotides matching TRBD1. CDR1 MGHRA and CDR2 YSYEKL come from the germline V gene. The CDR3 runs to 16 residues. Losses at the gene ends were 4 bases for V and 8 bases for J; bases not matched to a gene: 13. CDR3 DNA sequence: TGCGCCAGCAGCCTGATGCCCCGGACAGGGTTCGATGAGCAGTTCTTC. Translating gives CASSLMPRTGFDEQFF.

J is TRBJ2-3 and V is TRBV5-1; D not certain. V shed 2 bases and J shed 1 base, with 11 bases lying between them. Per germline, CDR1 SGHRS and CDR2 YFSETQ. There are 15 residues in the CDR3. The CDR3 loop is CASSFRGRGTDTQYF. In DNA, the CDR3 is TGCGCCAGCAGCTTCCGTGGGCGCGGCACAGATACGCAGTATTTT.

This rearrangement joins TRBV28 to TRBJ2-3; 14 positions agree with TRBD2. The germline V gene encodes CDR1 MDHEN and CDR2 SYDVKM. This CDR3 has 15 residues. J lost 5 bases, V lost 10 bases, and 8 bases had no gene match. The CDR3, as DNA: TGTGCCACCCCCGGGACTAGCGGGAGAGGAGATACGCAGTATTTT. This sequence encodes CATPGTSGRGDTQYF.

The chain recombines TRBV4-1 with TRBJ2-3; 10 nucleotides align to TRBD2. J was trimmed by 4 bases and V by 0 bases; bases with no gene match: 10. Germline assignment: CDR1 MGHRA and CDR2 YSYEKL. This CDR3 has 18 amino acids. CDR3 residues: CASSQEGASGSGADTQYF. For the CDR3, the DNA is TGCGCCAGCAGCCAAGAAGGCGCTAGCGGGAGTGGCGCAGATACGCAGTATTTT.

DNA of the CDR3: TGTGCCAGCCCCTCCGGGACTAGCGGGATAGCCAAAAACATTCAGTACTTC. Translated: CASPSGTSGIAKNIQYF. The rearrangement joins TRBV27 to TRBJ2-4; TRBD2 aligns across 13 bases. The J segment lost 0 bases and the V segment lost 8 bases, leaving 7 bases of the junction unmatched. CDR1 MNHEY and CDR2 SMNVEV come from the germline V gene (reference sequence). This CDR3 region has 17 residues.

The gene calls are TRBV28 and TRBJ2-1; 8 bases line up with TRBD2. This CDR3 spans 21 amino acids. Trimming took 4 bases from V and 7 from J; bases not matched to a gene: 27. CDR1 is MDHEN and CDR2 is SYDVKM in the germline V gene. The CDR3 nucleotides read TGTGCCAGCAGTTCGGTTCATAGGGATTCGAGACTAGCGCCAACTAGGAATGAGCAGTTCTTC. Translating gives CASSSVHRDSRLAPTRNEQFF.

The chain recombines TRBV7-6 with TRBJ1-1; possible D gene TRBD1, 5 bases. CDR1 and CDR2 (germline): SGHVS, FNYEAQ. V was shortened by 4 bases and J by 3 bases, with 24 bases between the two germline ends. The CDR3 extends over 18 amino acids. The CDR3 DNA reads as TGTGCCAGCAGCTCCCAATCCCAGGCGGGGCGCGGGTACACTGAAGCTTTCTTT. Translation gives CASSSQSQAGRGYTEAFF.

The genes are TRBV9 and TRBJ2-1, with 10 bases identical to TRBD2. Germline assignment: CDR1 SGDLS and CDR2 YYNGEE. The junction had 25 bases not matched to a gene; V was cut back by 3 bases and J by 4 bases. CDR3 size: 22 residues. CDR3 region: CASSGGGPASGRAWGGYNEQFF. The CDR3 DNA sequence: TGTGCCAGCAGCGGAGGGGGCCCGGCCAGCGGGAGGGCCTGGGGGGGATACAATGAGCAGTTCTTC.

The V and J genes are TRBV14 and TRBJ2-3; possible D gene TRBD2, 6 bases. V lost 0 bases and J lost 5, with 21 bases in between. Germline V gene lookup returns CDR1 SGHDN and CDR2 FVKESK. The CDR3 totals 18 residues. The DNA of the CDR3 is TGTGCCAGCAGCCAAGAATTCAAGCGGGCCAGTTATCTAGATACGCAGTATTTT. The encoded protein is CASSQEFKRASYLDTQYF.

This chain links TRBV6-5 with TRBJ2-2; 8 nucleotides match TRBD2. J was trimmed by 1 base and V by 6 bases; bases with no gene match: 1. There are 14 residues in the CDR3. Germline V gene data show CDR1 as MNHEY and CDR2 as SVGAGI. CDR3 protein: CASRLAVNTGELFF. The CDR3 coding sequence is TGTGCCAGCAGACTAGCGGTGAACACCGGGGAGCTGTTTTTT.

The genes are TRBV9 and TRBJ2-7, with 12 positions matching TRBD2. Germline lookup yields CDR1 SGDLS and CDR2 YYNGEE. The V and J ends lost 4 bases and 4 bases, in that order; junction bases with no gene match: 18. The CDR3 extends over 19 amino acids. CDR3: CASSPLGQSLTSGRYEQYF. For the CDR3, the DNA is TGTGCCAGCAGCCCTCTAGGCCAGAGCCTGACTAGCGGGAGATACGAGCAGTACTTC.

The V gene is TRBV25-1, the J gene TRBJ2-1; possibly TRBD2 for D (7 bases). Germline V gene lookup returns CDR1 MGHDK and CDR2 SYGVNS. The V and J ends lost 2 bases and 1 base respectively, with 15 bases between them. The CDR3 totals 17 residues. In DNA, the CDR3 is TGTGCCAGCAGTGAACTGGGGGGGGCTGTGTCCTACAATGAGCAGTTCTTC. This gives the protein CASSELGGAVSYNEQFF.

V and J are TRBV11-3 and TRBJ2-6; D unclear. The CDR3 is 16 amino acids. In germline, CDR1 is SGHNT, CDR2 YENEEA. Trimming shortened V by 2 bases and J by 2 bases, and 10 bases separated the two germline ends. The CDR3 sequence is CASSLRKRPGANVLTF. The CDR3, as DNA: TGTGCCAGCAGCTTACGAAAGAGGCCTGGGGCCAACGTCCTGACTTTC. Filled out from reference TRBV11-3 and TRBJ2-6, the complete variable domain reads EAGVVQSPRYKIIEKKQPVAFWCNPISGHNTLYWYLQNLGQGPELLIRYENEEAVDDSQLPKDRFSAERLKGVDSTLKIQPAELGDSAVYLCASSLRKRPGANVLTFGAGSRLTVL.

This chain joins TRBV25-1 and TRBJ2-1; D ambiguous. This CDR3 comprises 16 residues. Germline V CDR1 and CDR2: MGHDK, SYGVNS. Trimming took off 10 bases at V and 5 bases at J, with 24 bases between the two ends. DNA of the CDR3: TGTGCCACCACGCCCCACGCGGCTAGGTCGGACAATGAGCAGTTCTTC. Amino acids: CATTPHAARSDNEQFF. Using reference TRBV25-1 and TRBJ2-1 for the parts outside the CDR3, the full variable domain is EADIYQTPRYLVIGTGKKITLECSQTMGHDKMYWYQQDPGMELHLIHYSYGVNSTEKGDLSSESTVSRIRTEHFPLTLESARPSHTSQYLCATTPHAARSDNEQFFGPGTRLTVL.

This clone was counted a single time. The chain has TRBV5-3 and TRBJ2-7, with D perhaps matching TRBD2 (5 bases). TRBV5-3 qualifies as an ORF whose function is uncertain. V was pared by 6 bases and J by 3 bases, with 16 bases between. CDR3 size: 14 residues. The CDR3 protein is CARTKLDGLYEQYF. CDR3 DNA sequence: TGTGCCAGAACCAAACTGGACGGACTCTACGAGCAGTACTTC.

The rearrangement uses TRBV7-9 and TRBJ1-3; 7 bases fit TRBD1. With 5 bases clipped from V and 0 bases from J, the junction kept 13 bases outside the gene matches. The CDR3 contains 18 residues. Germline V lookup: CDR1 SEHNR, CDR2 FQNEAQ (reference sequence). The DNA for the CDR3 is TGTGCCAGCAGCATTCTACAGGGGCGCCAACTCTCTGGAAACACCATATATTTT. Translated: CASSILQGRQLSGNTIYF.

The V call is TRBV9, the J call TRBJ2-1, with TRBD1 matching 9 bases. CDR1 SGDLS and CDR2 YYNGEE come from the germline V gene. The CDR3 is made up of 15 amino acids. V lost 3 bases to trimming and J lost 3 bases; unmatched junction nucleotides: 4. The CDR3 region is CASSAGQGHYNEQFF. The CDR3 nucleotides read TGTGCCAGCAGCGCAGGACAGGGGCACTACAATGAGCAGTTCTTC.